The sequence of this T cell receptor beta chain was determined in a study of T cells after yellow fever vaccination. At the level of the study: SMART-Seq v4 Ultra Low Input handled preparation of low-cell-number fractions. Study results and limitations: Abundant clonotypes from the bulk population could have been carried over as contaminants into FACS-sorted repertoires. Reappearance after the booster was seen for most primary-vaccination clones, at more than 95% CD4 and around 90% CD8.

This clonotype occurred many times. Antigen specificity is unknown. The junction had 6 bases not matched to a gene; V was cut back by 5 bases and J by 9 bases. Germline CDR1 and CDR2: SGHRS and YFSETQ. This CDR3 has 13 residues. TCRdb ran MiXCR on the 5' RACE reads and lists one entry per CDR3 protein. The sample includes roughly 63,000 distinct CDR3 sequences, about 7.8% of them seen just once. The chain uses TRBV5-1 and TRBJ2-1, with TRBD2 matching over 9 bases. The sample here was CD8+ T cells sorted from PBMCs, taken 15 days after the yellow fever booster vaccination. The sequence was collected from a man aged 25 to 45 who received the YFV17D yellow fever vaccine. CDR3 loop: CASSPSGISEQFF. The CDR3 DNA reads TGCGCCAGCAGTCCTAGCGGGATCAGTGAGCAGTTCTTC.